This TCR beta chain came from a study of OX40 agonist ivuxolimab in advanced cancers. Concerning the study at large: Ivuxolimab was a fully human IgG2 agonistic monoclonal antibody targeting the costimulatory receptor OX40 (CD134). Intravenous ivuxolimab was administered to patients every 2 weeks at six dose levels: 0.01, 0.1, 0.3, 1.5, 3 and 10 mg/kg. Patients were allowed to have had prior anti-PD-1, anti-PD-L1 or anti-CTLA-4 therapy, and more than 35% of the dose-escalation patients had been treated with checkpoint inhibitors. Peripheral TCRbeta sequencing was intended to test whether TCR sequence diversity was altered and clonal T-cell expansion was caused by ivuxolimab. A male proportion of roughly 80% and a mean age of roughly 55 years, ranging from roughly 23 to 85, were recorded for the dose-escalation cohort. Partial responses occurred in three dose-escalation patients, of whom one had hepatocellular carcinoma and two had cutaneous melanoma. Of the roughly 54 dose-escalation patients, hepatocellular carcinoma was present in 19, melanoma in roughly 15, renal cell carcinoma in 9 and head and neck cancer in 9. The paper reports the monotherapy dose-escalation portion (N of about 51 patients) of the phase I ivuxolimab trial.

As concerns this clone: The antigen it recognizes is unknown. Base qualities are not provided; no much larger clone lies one nucleotide away.

Patients with autoimmune disease history or receiving systemic immunosuppression were excluded from the trial. Peripheral blood for TCR sequencing was collected from all dose cohorts at baseline, on cycle 4 day 1, and on cycle 7 day 1. The samples were drawn from a first-in-human, open-label, multicenter phase I dose-escalation trial of ivuxolimab. Adults with locally advanced or metastatic head and neck squamous cell, hepatocellular, melanoma or renal cell carcinoma were enrolled in the trial. Before TCR sequencing, CD4+ T cells and CD8+ T cells from peripheral blood were sorted into separate populations. General conclusions and limits of the study: Partial responders in the 0.1-3.0 mg/kg groups had among the lowest normalized peripheral clonal expansion, especially among CD8+ T cells. Low levels of normalized T-cell clonal expansion were also shown by some nonresponding patients. After ivuxolimab, expanded clones were on average more numerous among CD8+ T cells than among CD4+ T cells. The antigen specificity of the clonally expanded peripheral T cells was not determined. At doses from 0.1 to 3.0 mg/kg, clonal expansion was seen in both CD4+ and CD8+ blood T cells between baseline and week 6.

Trimming removed 0 bases from V and 0 bases from J, leaving 8 bases between the germline ends. The germline V gene sets CDR1 to LGHNA and CDR2 to YNFKEQ. The CDR3 measures 16 amino acids from cysteine to phenylalanine. The retained sequence is limited to the CDR3, 48 bases, with the frame set at the first base. Genomic DNA was extracted from sorted cells for sequencing of the TCRbeta CDR3 region. TCRbeta CDR3 regions were sequenced using the immunoSEQ Assay. In its TCRdb copy, this immuneACCESS table keeps in-frame sequences only and misses some clones. Where compared with another copy, unresolved V genes explain less than half of these, and the others have no known cause. For this sample there are over 60,000 clones; approximately 85% appear just once. The biggest ten clones account for around 0.7% of the sample.

The source is an adult with an advanced solid tumor such as melanoma, head and neck, liver or kidney cancer. The material was CD4+ or CD8+ T cells sorted from blood, obtained in a trial of the OX40 agonist ivuxolimab. The rearranged chain carries TRBV4-2 and TRBJ2-2, with TRBD2 as a weak D call on 6 bases. CDR3 loop: CASSQDGGTNTGELFF. The DNA is as follows: TGTGCCAGCAGCCAAGATGGGGGGACGAACACCGGGGAGCTGTTTTTT.